This record covers a single T cell receptor (beta chain). The data were obtained in a study of shared T cell receptors in the human thymus. Clones were sequenced by immunoSEQ multiplex PCR, and TCRdb holds only the in-frame ones, with some missing. The table shows roughly 500,000 clones, with around 82% occurring only once. The V end was cut by 1 base, the J end by 5 bases, with 11 bases between. This CDR3 is 14 amino acids long. Germline-derived CDR1 and CDR2 are SGHAT and FQNNGV. Separately, the same data were catalogued under a study of human thymus T cells. This second study says: The donor group consisted of healthy Finnish infants who were having corrective surgery for congenital heart defects. The source of the thymus tissue was resections taken during corrective heart surgery. Gene usage (both V and J) appeared biased in thymic and blood repertoires. Related reports documented highly overlapping thymic repertoires among unrelated individuals.

This clonotype originated in a boy in the first two years of life with a congenital heart defect. Sequenced: thymocytes. The chain employs TRBV11-2 and TRBJ1-2, with TRBD1 as a possible D gene (5 bases). CDR3 DNA sequence: TGTGCCAGCAGCTTAGTGAGGGGAGGTTATGGCTACACCTTC. This sequence encodes CASSLVRGGYGYTF. The full variable domain, rest sourced from reference TRBV11-2 and TRBJ1-2, is EAGVAQSPRYKIIEKRQSVAFWCNPISGHATLYWYQQILGQGPKLLIQFQNNGVVDDSQLPKDRFSAERLKGVDSTLKIQPAKLEDSAVYLCASSLVRGGYGYTFGSGTRLTVV.